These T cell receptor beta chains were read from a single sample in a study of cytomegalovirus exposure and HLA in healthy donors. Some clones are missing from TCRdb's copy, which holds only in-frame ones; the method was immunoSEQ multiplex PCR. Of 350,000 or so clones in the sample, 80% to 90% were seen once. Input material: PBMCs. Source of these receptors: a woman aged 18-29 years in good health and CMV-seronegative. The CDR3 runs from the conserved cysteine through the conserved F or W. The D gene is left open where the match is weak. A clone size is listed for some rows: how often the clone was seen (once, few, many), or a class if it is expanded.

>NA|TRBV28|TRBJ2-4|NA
TGTGCCAGCACCTTGGCCTCCCCCCCCAAAAACATTCAGTACTTC
CASTLASPPKNIQYF
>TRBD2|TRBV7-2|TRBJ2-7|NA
TGTGCCAGCAGCGGAAAGCTAGCGGGAGGGGTCTACGAGCAGTACTTC
CASSGKLAGGVYEQYF
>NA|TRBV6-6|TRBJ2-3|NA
TGTGCCAGCAGCCAGGGAACAGATACGCAGTATTTT
CASSQGTDTQYF
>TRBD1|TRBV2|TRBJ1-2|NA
TGTGCCAGCAGCAAGGGACAGGACCTTAGGCTGACCTTC
CASSKGQDLRLTF
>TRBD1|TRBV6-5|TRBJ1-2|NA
TGTGCCATCTACCAGGGGGCTAGTGGCTACACCTTC
CAIYQGASGYTF
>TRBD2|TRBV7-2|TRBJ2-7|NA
TGTGCCAGCAGCTTTAGCGGGAGGGGCGCCTACGAGCAGTACTTC
CASSFSGRGAYEQYF
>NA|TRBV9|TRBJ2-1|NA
TGTGCCAGCAGCGTCCTAACGACGGGTGGATACAATGAGCAGTTCTTC
CASSVLTTGGYNEQFF
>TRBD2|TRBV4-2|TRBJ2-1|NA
TGTGCCAGCACTCAAGGGATACTAGCGGGAGAGGGTGAGCAGTTCTTC
CASTQGILAGEGEQFF
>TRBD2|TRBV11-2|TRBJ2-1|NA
TGTGCCAGCAGGATTCTAGCGGACAATGAGCAGTTCTTC
CASRILADNEQFF
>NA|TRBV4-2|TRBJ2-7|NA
TGTGCCAGCAGCCAAAGTGCGGGGGCGGACGCCTACGAGCAGTACTTC
CASSQSAGADAYEQYF
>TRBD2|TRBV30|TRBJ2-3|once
TGTGCCTGGAGAGTAGCGGGAGGCACAGATACGCAGTATTTT
CAWRVAGGTDTQYF
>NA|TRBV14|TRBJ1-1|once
TGTGCCAGCAGGGGAGGGGCGAGCACTGAAGCTTTCTTT
CASRGGASTEAFF
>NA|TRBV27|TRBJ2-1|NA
TGTGCCAGCAGTTTACACAGGAGCTCCTACAATGAGCAGTTCTTC
CASSLHRSSYNEQFF
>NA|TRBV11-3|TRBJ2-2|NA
TGTGCCAGCAGCCCCAACCAGGGTTTTGGGCCCGGGGAGCTGTTTTTT
CASSPNQGFGPGELFF
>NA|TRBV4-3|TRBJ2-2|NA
TGCGCCAGCAGCCAAGGAGGTTCACTCCTCACCGGGGAGCTGTTTTTT
CASSQGGSLLTGELFF
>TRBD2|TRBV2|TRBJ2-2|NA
TGTGCCAGCAGTGAAGGACTAGCTGTCGGGGAGCTGTTTTTT
CASSEGLAVGELFF
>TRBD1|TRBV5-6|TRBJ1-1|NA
TGTGCCAGCAACTATTTCGACAGGGAGGAAACTGAAGCTTTCTTT
CASNYFDREETEAFF
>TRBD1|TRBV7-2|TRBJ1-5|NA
TGTGCCAGCAGCTTAGATCTGTTGGGGACAGTTAGCAATCAGCCCCAGCATTTT
CASSLDLLGTVSNQPQHF
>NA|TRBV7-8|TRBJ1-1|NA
TGTGCCAGCAGGACGAGATCCGGGACAACCAGAAGGAACACTGAAGCTTTCTTT
CASRTRSGTTRRNTEAFF
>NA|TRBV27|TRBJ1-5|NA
TGTGCCAGCAGTTTCAGGTCCTATAGCAATCAGCCCCAGCATTTT
CASSFRSYSNQPQHF
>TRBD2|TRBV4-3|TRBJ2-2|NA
TGCGCCAGCAGGCGGGGGGGACAGTCGAACACCGGGGAGCTGTTTTTT
CASRRGGQSNTGELFF
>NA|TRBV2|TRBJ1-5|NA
TGTGCCAGCAGTGCCTCAGGGAATAGCAATCAGCCCCAGCATTTT
CASSASGNSNQPQHF
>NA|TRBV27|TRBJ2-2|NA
TGTGCCAGCAGTTGGGGGCCTAACACCGGGGAGCTGTTTTTT
CASSWGPNTGELFF
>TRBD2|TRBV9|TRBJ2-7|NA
TGTGCCAGCAGCTCGATAGCGGGTAACGACGAGCAGTACTTC
CASSSIAGNDEQYF
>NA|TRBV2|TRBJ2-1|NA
TGTGCCAGCAGGGATCCTGGACAGCTCAATGAGCAGTTCTTC
CASRDPGQLNEQFF
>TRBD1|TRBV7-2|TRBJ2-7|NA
TGTGCCAGCAGCGGACCGGGACAGGGGGCCAATGAGCAGTACTTC
CASSGPGQGANEQYF
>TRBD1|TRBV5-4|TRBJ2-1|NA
TGTGCCAGCAGCGCGGACAGGGTGGGTCCAACCTACAATGAGCAGTTCTTC
CASSADRVGPTYNEQFF
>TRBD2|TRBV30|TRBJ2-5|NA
TGTGCCGCCTCTGGGGGGGAAGAGACCCAGTACTTC
CAASGGEETQYF
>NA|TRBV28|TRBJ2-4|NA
TGTGCCAGCAGTTCCAGGGGAAACATTCAGTACTTC
CASSSRGNIQYF
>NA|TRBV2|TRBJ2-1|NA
TGTGCCAGCAGTGAGTCAGGGATCAATGAGCAGTTCTTC
CASSESGINEQFF
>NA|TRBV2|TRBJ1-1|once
TGTGCCAGCAGTGTTTACATTCCTGAAGCTTTCTTT
CASSVYIPEAFF
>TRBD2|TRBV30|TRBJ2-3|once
TGTGCCTGGAGTGGCTTAGGCGGGAGTACAGATACGCAGTATTTT
CAWSGLGGSTDTQYF
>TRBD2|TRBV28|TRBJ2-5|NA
TGTGCCAGCAGGGCTAGCGGGACACAAGAGACCCAGTACTTC
CASRASGTQETQYF
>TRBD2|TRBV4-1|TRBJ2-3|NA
TGCGCCAGCAGCCAAGATCCTGGGGTAGCGGGAGGGCCGGGCACAGATACGCAGTATTTT
CASSQDPGVAGGPGTDTQYF
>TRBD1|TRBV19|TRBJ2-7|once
TGTGCCAGTAGTAGGACCGGGACAGGGGCCTACGAGCAGTACTTC
CASSRTGTGAYEQYF
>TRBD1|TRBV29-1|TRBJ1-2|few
TGCAGCGTTGAAACAGGGGACGCCTATGGCTACACCTTC
CSVETGDAYGYTF
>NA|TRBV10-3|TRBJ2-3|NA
TGTGCCATCAGTGACTCCGTAGGCACAGATACGCAGTATTTT
CAISDSVGTDTQYF
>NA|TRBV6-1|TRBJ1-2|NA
TGTGCCAGCAGTGAAGCGCAGGGACTGGGCTACACCTTC
CASSEAQGLGYTF
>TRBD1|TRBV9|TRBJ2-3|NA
TGTGCCAGCAGCGCACGACAGGGATGGACTGATACGCAGTATTTT
CASSARQGWTDTQYF
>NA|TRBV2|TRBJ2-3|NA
TGTGCCAGCAGTGAGTCTCTCGGTCGGGATACGCAGTATTTT
CASSESLGRDTQYF
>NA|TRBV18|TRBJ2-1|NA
TGTGCCAGCTCATCGAGTGAGGAGCAGTTCTTC
CASSSSEEQFF
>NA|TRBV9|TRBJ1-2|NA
TGTGCCAGCAGCTTACAGGGCTCGGGATGGGGCTACACCTTC
CASSLQGSGWGYTF
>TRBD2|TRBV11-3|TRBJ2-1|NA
TGTGCCAGCAGCCTTCTAGCGGGAGTTGATAATGAGCAGTTCTTC
CASSLLAGVDNEQFF
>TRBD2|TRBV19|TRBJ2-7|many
TGTGCCAGTATGAAGGTGGGGGGAGGGGTCCACGAGCAGTACTTC
CASMKVGGGVHEQYF